The sequence of this T cell receptor beta chain was determined in a study of blood T cell repertoires in COVID-19. Looking at the study overall: Researchers got acute and convalescent COVID-19 samples from the United States, Italy and Spain.

The CDR3 is 13 amino acids. CDR1 is SEHNR and CDR2 is FQNEAQ in the germline V gene (reference sequence). The V end was cut by 3 bases, the J end by 1 base, with 7 bases between. Repertoires were generated with immunoSEQ multiplex PCR, while TCRdb's copy carries only in-frame clones and drops some. The sample includes tens of thousands of clones, more than 65% seen only once; the top ten take 25% to 30%. V usage is TRBV7-9 and J usage is TRBJ2-7, with a weak D call TRBD2 (5 bases). What was sequenced was peripheral blood. This clonotype was sampled from a human donor in a cohort sampled during active COVID-19. The CDR3 reads CASSFAGSYEQYF. The CDR3 region has the DNA TGTGCCAGCAGCTTCGCGGGTTCCTACGAGCAGTACTTC.